Listed here are 32 T cell receptor beta chains from one sample, sequenced in a study of T cells in Graves' hyperthyroidism and ophthalmopathy. From RNA transcripts, TCR beta CDR3 regions were amplified. First-round RT-PCR of the TCR CDR3 relied on the HTBI primer set. TCRdb itself ran the multiplex PCR reads through MiXCR, one entry per CDR3 protein. Of about 350,000 distinct CDR3 sequences listed, approximately 16% are singletons. The specimen was blood. Receptors were obtained from an older woman with Graves' ophthalmopathy.

The rearrangement links TRBV20-1 to TRBJ1-5; TRBD1 matches 7 bases. V lost 0 bases to trimming and J lost 2 bases; unmatched junction nucleotides: 10. Germline-derived CDR1 and CDR2 are DFQATT and SNEGSKA (reference sequence). This CDR3 comprises 17 residues. The CDR3 DNA reads TGCAGTGCTAGAGATCAGGGGGACTTATTCGGCAATCAGCCCCAGCATTTT. Translated, it gives CSARDQGDLFGNQPQHF.

This clonotype was picked up a small number of times. The chain couples TRBV4-1 to TRBJ2-7; D may be TRBD2 (6 bases). CDR1 is MGHRA and CDR2 is YSYEKL in the germline V gene. The germline V and J ends were trimmed by 1 base and 0 bases, with 13 bases remaining between them. The length of the CDR3 is 16 residues. The CDR3 DNA reads as TGCGCCAGCAGCCAAGTTATGGCTAGCGACTCCTACGAGCAGTACTTC. This gives the protein CASSQVMASDSYEQYF.

Ten or more counts support this clonotype. J is TRBJ2-2 and V is TRBV3-1, with TRBD1 identical over 10 bases. This CDR3 has 16 residues. The germline gives CDR1 LGHDT, CDR2 YNNKEL (reference sequence). V trimming: 4 bases; J trimming: 3 bases; junction bases outside the gene matches: 5. As DNA, the CDR3 is TGTGCCAGCAGCCGGCGGACAGGGGGAGACACCGGGGAGCTGTTTTTT. Translating it yields CASSRRTGGDTGELFF.

This clonotype was detected ten times or more. This rearrangement joins TRBV27 to TRBJ2-1, with 10 bases that match TRBD1. Germline V gene data show CDR1 as MNHEY and CDR2 as SMNVEV (reference sequence). Trimming at V came to 5 bases and at J to 7 bases, leaving 5 bases not matched to a gene. This CDR3 comprises 14 residues. CDR3 nucleotide sequence: TGTGCCAGCAGTCGCGACAGGGGGCAGAATGAGCAGTTCTTC. Translating gives CASSRDRGQNEQFF.

This clonotype was seen more than once but under ten times. The V and J genes are TRBV6-2 or TRBV6-3 and TRBJ2-4; 7 bases match TRBD1. The length of the CDR3 is 15 residues. V gave up 6 bases and J gave up 9 bases; unmatched junction bases: 14. From germline, CDR1 is MNHEY and CDR2 SVGEGT. The CDR3 region is CASRPDRVPRGIQYF. For the CDR3, the DNA is TGTGCCAGCAGGCCCGACAGGGTCCCTCGGGGCATTCAGTACTTC.

This clonotype was detected ten times or more. The chain employs TRBV6-6 and TRBJ2-7; 7 bases map to TRBD2. V dropped 0 bases and J dropped 7; count of bases not matched to a gene: 12. This CDR3 contains 16 residues. The V gene's germline CDR1 is MNHNY and CDR2 SVGAGI (reference sequence). For the CDR3, the DNA is TGTGCCAGCAGTTACTCGGTTGCGGGAGCCATGTGGGAGCAGTACTTC. Its translation is CASSYSVAGAMWEQYF.

This clonotype turned up a few times. The chain employs TRBV24-1 and TRBJ2-7, with D perhaps TRBD1 (6 bases). The CDR3 runs to 12 residues. V was cut by 4 bases and J by 8 bases, with 11 bases left in between. Germline V gene data show CDR1 as KGHDR and CDR2 as SFDVKD. The CDR3 protein is CATSDPGQKQYF. The DNA of the CDR3 is TGTGCCACCAGTGACCCCGGACAGAAGCAGTACTTC.

There are many counts of this clonotype. This chain uses TRBV20-1 with TRBJ2-3; TRBD2 matches at 10 bases. V shed 6 bases, J shed 6 bases, and the junction held 12 bases outside the gene matches. This CDR3 region has 15 residues. Per germline, CDR1 DFQATT and CDR2 SNEGSKA (reference sequence). CDR3 in amino acids: CSASTLAGVGDTQYF. Written as DNA, the CDR3 is TGCAGTGCCTCCACCCTAGCGGGAGTCGGTGATACGCAGTATTTT.

This clonotype was counted between two and nine times. This sequence joins TRBV6-1 and TRBJ2-3; D unclear. Looked up from germline, CDR1 is MNHNS and CDR2 is SASEGT. CDR3 length: 12 amino acids. Trimming pared 5 bases from V and 9 bases from J, leaving 12 bases between. CDR3 residues: CASSYEGYTQYF. Here the CDR3 DNA reads TGTGCCAGCAGTTATGAAGGGTACACGCAGTATTTT.

The chain links TRBV7-3 to TRBJ2-1; the match to TRBD2 covers 12 bases. The junction had 10 bases not matched to a gene; V was cut back by 2 bases and J by 14 bases. Looked up from germline, CDR1 is SGHTA and CDR2 is FQGTGA. The CDR3 is made up of 15 amino acids. CDR3 DNA: TGTGCCAGCAGCTTAGGGCTAGCGGGAGGGCCCACTAAGTTCTTC. Protein sequence: CASSLGLAGGPTKFF.

This clonotype came up many times. The chain has TRBV3-1 and TRBJ2-2, with D perhaps matching TRBD2 (5 bases). The V gene's germline CDR1 is LGHDT and CDR2 YNNKEL (reference sequence). Trimming removed 1 base from V and 8 bases from J, with 8 bases in between. The CDR3 has 13 amino acids. DNA of the CDR3: TGTGCCAGCAGCCAAGGCGGGTCAGGGGAGCTGTTTTTT. Amino acid sequence: CASSQGGSGELFF.

This clonotype was seen repeatedly, ten times or more. This chain links TRBV30 with TRBJ1-1; D unclear. Germline lookup yields CDR1 GTSNPN and CDR2 SVGIG (reference sequence). Deletions cut 7 bases from V and 1 base from J, with 13 bases between. The CDR3 has 13 residues. CDR3 sequence: CASNRMSNTEAFF. The CDR3 DNA reads TGTGCCTCGAATCGTATGTCGAACACTGAAGCTTTCTTT.

The chain uses TRBV5-1 and TRBJ2-2, with a possible D match to TRBD2 (6 bases). Germline V gene sequence: CDR1 SGHRS, CDR2 YFSETQ. CDR3 length: 14 amino acids. Trimming took 4 bases from V and 7 from J, leaving 14 bases between them. The CDR3, as DNA: TGCGCCAGCAGCCCCCGGGAGTCGAACGGGGAGCTGTTTTTT. This translates into CASSPRESNGELFF.

In its sample, this clonotype was seen many times. The J gene is TRBJ2-5, the V gene TRBV11-3, with D possibly being TRBD1 (6 bases). Per germline, CDR1 SGHNT and CDR2 YENEEA. The CDR3 totals 13 residues. V dropped 2 bases and J dropped 4 bases, with 8 bases sitting between them. The CDR3 reads CASSLQTGETQYF. The CDR3 region has the DNA TGTGCCAGCAGCTTACAGACAGGAGAGACCCAGTACTTC. Variable domain in full (rest from reference TRBV11-3 and TRBJ2-5): EAGVVQSPRYKIIEKKQPVAFWCNPISGHNTLYWYLQNLGQGPELLIRYENEEAVDDSQLPKDRFSAERLKGVDSTLKIQPAELGDSAVYLCASSLQTGETQYFGPGTRLLVL.

The J gene is TRBJ1-2, the V gene TRBV9, with D possibly being TRBD1 (5 bases). The germline V and J ends were trimmed by 7 bases and 8 bases, with 12 bases remaining between them. The germline V gene has CDR1 SGDLS and CDR2 YYNGEE. The length of the CDR3 is 11 residues. The DNA of the CDR3 is TGTGCCAGCTTCGGGACGGCGGGCTACACCTTC. Protein product: CASFGTAGYTF. The entire variable domain, with the rest obtained from reference TRBV9 and TRBJ1-2, is as follows: DSGVTQTPKHLITATGQRVTLRCSPRSGDLSVYWYQQSLDQGLQFLIQYYNGEERAKGNILERFSAQQFPDLHSELNLSSLELGDSALYFCASFGTAGYTFGSGTRLTVV.

The chain links TRBV6-1 to TRBJ1-5; the D is unclear. Germline CDR1 is MNHNS and CDR2 is SASEGT. V was trimmed by 4 bases and J by 4 bases, leaving 11 bases between them. CDR3 length: 14 amino acids. The DNA for the CDR3 is TGTGCCAGCAGTGGGCCGTCTGGGAATCAGCCCCAGCATTTT. This gives the protein CASSGPSGNQPQHF.

This clonotype was counted many times. The chain is built from TRBV28 and TRBJ2-1; TRBD2 matches at 7 bases. Per the germline V gene, CDR1 is MDHEN and CDR2 is SYDVKM. The trim removed 2 bases at V and 4 bases at J, leaving 8 bases unmatched. This CDR3 has 16 residues. The chain's CDR3 is CASSLGRRGLYNEQFF. In nucleotides, the CDR3 is TGTGCCAGCAGTTTAGGGCGGCGGGGACTATACAATGAGCAGTTCTTC.

This clonotype was found many times. The rearrangement uses TRBV7-2 and TRBJ2-5; D is unresolved. The CDR3 extends over 15 amino acids. Trimming took off 1 base at V and 1 base at J, with 10 bases between the two ends. CDR1 and CDR2 from the germline V gene are SGHTA and FQGNSA. CDR3 bases: TGTGCCAGCAGCTTAGTTTACTCCCCCCAAGAGACCCAGTACTTC. Its protein product is CASSLVYSPQETQYF.

The chain joins TRBV5-1 to TRBJ2-7, with 11 positions matching TRBD2. After removal of 1 base from V and 2 bases from J, the junction contained 5 bases not matched to a gene. CDR1 is SGHRS and CDR2 is YFSETQ in the germline V gene. The CDR3 contains 16 residues. In DNA form, the CDR3 reads TGCGCCAGCAGCTTGAGTCTAGCGGGAGGTCCCTACGAGCAGTACTTC. This sequence encodes CASSLSLAGGPYEQYF. Full variable domain (outside the CDR3, taken from reference TRBV5-1 and TRBJ2-7): KAGVTQTPRYLIKTRGQQVTLSCSPISGHRSVSWYQQTPGQGLQFLFEYFSETQRNKGNFPGRFSGRQFSNSRSEMNVSTLELGDSALYLCASSLSLAGGPYEQYFGPGTRLTVT.

This clonotype was found a few times. This chain joins TRBV4-2 and TRBJ2-1; D call uncertain. Trimming cost V 0 bases and J 2 bases, with 8 bases left between them. There are 15 residues in the CDR3. Germline CDR1 reads LGHNA; CDR2 reads YNFKEQ. The CDR3 is CASSQEVGPYNEQFF. CDR3 sequence (DNA): TGTGCCAGCAGCCAAGAAGTGGGCCCCTACAATGAGCAGTTCTTC.

DNA for the CDR3: TGTGCCAGCAGCCTCCGGGACAGGTGGTACGAGCAGTACTTC. Its translation is CASSLRDRWYEQYF. The V gene is TRBV7-9, the J gene TRBJ2-7; 8 bases match TRBD1. V lost 5 bases, J lost 4 bases, and 7 bases stayed unmatched. In germline, CDR1 is SEHNR, CDR2 FQNEAQ (reference sequence). This CDR3 comprises 14 residues. Based on the CDR3 plus reference TRBV7-9 and TRBJ2-7, the full variable domain is DTGVSQNPRHKITKRGQNVTFRCDPISEHNRLYWYRQTLGQGPEFLTYFQNEAQLEKSRLLSDRFSAERPKGSFSTLEIQRTEQGDSAMYLCASSLRDRWYEQYFGPGTRLTVT.

This clonotype was picked up many times. The V call is TRBV28, the J call TRBJ2-7; D is uncertain. This CDR3 has 11 amino acids. Germline CDR1 is MDHEN and CDR2 is SYDVKM. V was clipped by 6 bases and J by 9 bases, with 12 bases between them. CDR3 in amino acids: CASSRTNGQYF. In DNA form, the CDR3 reads TGTGCCAGCAGCCGCACGAATGGGCAGTACTTC.

Many counts were recorded for this clonotype. This rearrangement joins TRBV29-1 to TRBJ2-7; D is perhaps TRBD1 or TRBD2 (5 bases each). Trimming left V 6 bases short and J 4 bases short, with 22 bases between. The germline V gene has CDR1 SQVTM and CDR2 ANQGSEA. The CDR3 has 15 residues. In DNA, the CDR3 is TGCAGCGTCCCTGGGGGTAGGCCCCTATCATACGAGCAGTACTTC. Translated, it gives CSVPGGRPLSYEQYF.

This clonotype has a handful of counts. The chain joins TRBV7-9 to TRBJ2-1; TRBD1 matches at 10 bases. V shed 3 bases and J 5 bases; nucleotides not matched to a gene: 7. This CDR3 comprises 16 residues. Germline assignment: CDR1 SEHNR and CDR2 FQNEAQ (reference sequence). The DNA for the CDR3 is TGTGCCAGCAGCTTGGGCAGGGACAGGGGTAACAATGAGCAGTTCTTC. Residues: CASSLGRDRGNNEQFF. The full variable domain, in which reference TRBV7-9 and TRBJ2-1 provide the parts outside the CDR3, is DTGVSQNPRHKITKRGQNVTFRCDPISEHNRLYWYRQTLGQGPEFLTYFQNEAQLEKSRLLSDRFSAERPKGSFSTLEIQRTEQGDSAMYLCASSLGRDRGNNEQFFGPGTRLTVL.

This rearrangement joins TRBV24-1 to TRBJ2-1; 10 bases match TRBD1. Germline CDR1 KGHDR, CDR2 SFDVKD. The CDR3 length is 13 residues. Trimming cost V 9 bases and J 7 bases; bases outside gene matches: 5. The DNA of the CDR3 is TGTGCCACCCGACAGGGGGCCAGGAATGAGCAGTTCTTC. This gives the protein CATRQGARNEQFF.

At least ten counts were recorded for this clonotype. The V gene is TRBV5-1, the J gene TRBJ2-1; D unresolved. V was pared by 0 bases and J by 5 bases, with 12 bases between. Germline lookup yields CDR1 SGHRS and CDR2 YFSETQ. The CDR3 extends over 15 amino acids. The DNA of the CDR3 is TGCGCCAGCAGCTTGGACCGGGCTGGCCACAATGAGCAGTTCTTC. It codes for CASSLDRAGHNEQFF.

This clonotype was seen only a few times. The germline gene is not matched at one end of the junction; a read error may be the cause. The rearrangement joins TRBV2 to TRBJ1-5; TRBD1 matches at 9 bases. This CDR3 has 14 amino acids. Germline values: CDR1 SNHLY, CDR2 FYNNEI. CDR3: CTSSERTGEQPQHF. The CDR3 coding sequence is TGTACCAGCAGTGAAAGGACAGGGGAACAGCCCCAGCATTTT. The variable domain in full, completed from reference TRBV2 and TRBJ1-5, reads EPEVTQTPSHQVTQMGQEVILRCVPISNHLYFYWYRQILGQKVEFLVSFYNNEISEKSEIFDDQFSVERPDGSNFTLKIRSTKLEDSAMYFCTSSERTGEQPQHFGDGTRLSIL.

The rearrangement uses TRBV19 and TRBJ1-1, with D tentatively TRBD1 (6 bases). The CDR3 totals 14 residues. Germline CDR1 and CDR2: LNHDA and SQIVND (reference sequence). With 7 bases removed from V and 1 base from J, the gap between germline ends came to 13 bases. CDR3: CASTRTAGNTEAFF. In DNA form, the CDR3 reads TGTGCCAGTACAAGGACAGCTGGGAACACTGAAGCTTTCTTT.

To note about this clonotype: A much larger clone sits a single nucleotide away, making a read error possible. The rearrangement joins TRBV5-1 to TRBJ2-7, with a weak D call TRBD1 (6 bases). The J call may not be correct, given that the DNA end is closer to TRBJ2-1. The germline gives CDR1 SGHRS, CDR2 YFSETQ. The CDR3 extends over 14 amino acids. For the CDR3, the DNA is TGCGCCAGCCCTCCTGGGGGCACGTCCTACGAGCAGTTCTTC. It codes for CASPPGGTSYEQFF.

The V call is TRBV10-3, the J call TRBJ2-7; D possibly matches TRBD1 or TRBD2 (5 bases each). The V and J ends lost 6 bases and 1 base respectively, with 13 bases between them. The germline CDR1 and CDR2 sequences are ENHRY and SYGVKD. This CDR3 is 14 amino acids long. The CDR3 loop reads CAIRGDRTSYEQYF. The CDR3 DNA sequence: TGTGCCATCAGGGGAGACAGAACGTCCTACGAGCAGTACTTC.

This clonotype showed up many times. This chain links TRBV18 with TRBJ2-1; no definite D call. This CDR3 is 12 amino acids long. V shed 3 bases and J shed 5 bases, with 5 bases lying between them. Germline V CDR1 and CDR2: KGHSH, LQKENI. The CDR3 protein is CASSPTDNEQFF. CDR3 DNA: TGTGCCAGCTCACCTACGGACAATGAGCAGTTCTTC.

The CDR3 region is CASSLDQSRGSYEQYF. DNA of the CDR3: TGTGCCAGCAGTTTAGACCAATCCAGGGGATCCTACGAGCAGTACTTC. The V call is TRBV27, the J call TRBJ2-7; the D gene is possibly TRBD1 (6 bases). Trimming left V 2 bases short and J 1 base short, with 15 bases between. The CDR3 loop spans 16 amino acids. Germline CDR1 MNHEY, CDR2 SMNVEV (reference sequence).